Below are 32 T cell receptor beta chains sequenced from a single sample in a study of blood T cells in healthy people across ages. Combining a sample-barcoded 5' primer with a J-beta primer mix, a second PCR ran for roughly 7 to 12 cycles. TCRdb processed the 5' RACE reads anew with MiXCR; each CDR3 protein has one entry. The sample holds 650,000 to 1,000,000 distinct CDR3 sequences, about 47% seen once. The source material was blood. These receptors were collected from a man older than 75 in good health.

This clonotype was seen a few times. The chain links TRBV20-1 to TRBJ2-7; 8 bases match TRBD2. J gave up 5 bases and V 5 bases, and 11 bases lay outside the gene matches. The CDR3 contains 14 residues. The germline gives CDR1 DFQATT, CDR2 SNEGSKA (reference sequence). The CDR3 reads CSAPRSSGSHEQYF. CDR3 bases: TGCAGTGCTCCACGGTCTAGCGGGTCCCACGAGCAGTACTTC.

There are a few counts of this clonotype. The chain employs TRBV5-1 and TRBJ2-3, with 7 bases identical to TRBD2. V gave up 0 bases and J gave up 5 bases; unmatched junction bases: 9. The CDR3 is made up of 16 amino acids. Looked up from germline, CDR1 is SGHRS and CDR2 is YFSETQ. CDR3 nucleotide sequence: TGCGCCAGCAGCTTGGGACTAGCCTCGGGGGGAGATACGCAGTATTTT. This gives the protein CASSLGLASGGDTQYF.

The rearrangement joins TRBV2 to TRBJ1-1, with 9 nucleotides matching TRBD1. Unmatched junction bases numbered 4, after V lost 3 bases and J lost 2 bases. This CDR3 contains 15 residues. CDR1 is SNHLY, CDR2 FYNNEI, per germline. The CDR3 region has the DNA TGTGCCAGCAGTGAGCAGGGACAGGGTAACACTGAAGCTTTCTTT. It specifies CASSEQGQGNTEAFF. Full variable domain (rest looked up from reference TRBV2 and TRBJ1-1): EPEVTQTPSHQVTQMGQEVILRCVPISNHLYFYWYRQILGQKVEFLVSFYNNEISEKSEIFDDQFSVERPDGSNFTLKIRSTKLEDSAMYFCASSEQGQGNTEAFFGQGTRLTVV.

With respect to this clonotype: This may come from a read error, since a much larger clone is one base off. The chain joins TRBV29-1 to TRBJ2-1, with D unclear. V was cut by 4 bases and J by 9 bases, with 13 bases left in between. This CDR3 comprises 12 residues. Germline V gives CDR1 SQVTM, CDR2 ANQGSEA. CDR3 loop: CSVGLVECEQFF. CDR3 coding DNA: TGCAGCGTTGGTCTAGTTGAGTGTGAGCAGTTCTTC.

This clonotype has a handful of counts. The V and J genes are TRBV5-1 and TRBJ2-1; possibly TRBD1 for D (6 bases). Per germline, CDR1 SGHRS and CDR2 YFSETQ. The germline V and J ends were trimmed by 2 bases and 6 bases, with 15 bases remaining between them. The CDR3 is 15 residues long. The CDR3: CASSLRRGTTNEQFF. For the CDR3, the DNA is TGCGCCAGCAGCTTACGCCGTGGGACAACCAATGAGCAGTTCTTC.

The chain carries TRBV7-2 and TRBJ2-1; D is possibly TRBD2 (6 bases). The DNA end favors TRBJ2-7, so the J call may be wrong. This CDR3 has 15 amino acids. The germline gives CDR1 SGHTA, CDR2 FQGNSA. The CDR3 here is CASSLGGTHYNEQYF. The CDR3 region has the DNA TGTGCCAGCAGCTTAGGCGGGACCCATTACAATGAGCAGTACTTC.

This clonotype showed up just once. This chain connects TRBV18 to TRBJ1-5, with D perhaps matching TRBD1 (6 bases). V gave up 6 bases and J gave up 3 bases, with 15 bases separating them. CDR1 is KGHSH, CDR2 LQKENI, per germline. CDR3 length equals 15 residues. The CDR3 nucleotides are TGTGCCAGCTCCCAAACGGGGGGCCACAATCAGCCCCAGCATTTT. Residues: CASSQTGGHNQPQHF.

The CDR3 DNA reads TGTGCCAGCAGTTCCCAGGCAGGGGAGGGAGAGACCCAGTACTTC. Translated: CASSSQAGEGETQYF. V and J are TRBV12-3 or TRBV12-4 and TRBJ2-5; a possible D gene is TRBD2 (7 bases). With 4 bases removed from V and 4 bases from J, the gap between germline ends came to 16 bases. This CDR3 is 15 amino acids long.

This clonotype was found many times. V and J are TRBV5-1 and TRBJ1-2; D is unresolved. Looked up from germline, CDR1 is SGHRS and CDR2 is YFSETQ. The CDR3 runs to 13 residues. V lost 3 bases, J lost 4 bases, and 10 bases lay in between. DNA of the CDR3: TGCGCCAGCAGCTCCGGACGCCTCTATGGCTACACCTTC. Translated, it gives CASSSGRLYGYTF.

CDR3 loop: CASSSLAGALNEQYF. CDR3 sequence (DNA): TGTGCCAGCAGCTCTCTAGCGGGGGCCCTCAATGAGCAGTACTTC. The chain couples TRBV11-3 to TRBJ2-5; 10 bases are a match to TRBD2. V was pared by 4 bases and J by 11 bases, with 13 bases of the junction left unmatched. The CDR3 is 15 amino acids. Germline CDR1 reads SGHNT; CDR2 reads YENEEA. The full variable domain, its missing parts supplied by reference TRBV11-3 and TRBJ2-5, is EAGVVQSPRYKIIEKKQPVAFWCNPISGHNTLYWYLQNLGQGPELLIRYENEEAVDDSQLPKDRFSAERLKGVDSTLKIQPAELGDSAVYLCASSSLAGALNEQYFGPGTRLLVL.

A single count supports this clonotype. The chain employs TRBV29-1 and TRBJ2-6; 8 bases are shared with TRBD1. Looked up from germline, CDR1 is SQVTM and CDR2 is ANQGSEA. The trim removed 7 bases at V and 0 bases at J, leaving 5 bases unmatched. The CDR3 totals 15 residues. The CDR3, as DNA: TGCAGCGCTCGGACAGGGACCTCTGGGGCCAACGTCCTGACTTTC. This translates into CSARTGTSGANVLTF.

The gene calls are TRBV7-9 and TRBJ2-1, with 14 bases matching TRBD2. Trimming removed 5 bases from V and 9 bases from J; junction bases left unmatched: 6. The V gene's germline CDR1 is SEHNR and CDR2 FQNEAQ (reference sequence). This CDR3 is built from 15 residues. The CDR3 nucleotides are TGTGCCAGCAGCCGACTAGCGGGAGGGGAGAGTGAGCAGTTCTTC. Translated, it gives CASSRLAGGESEQFF.

The sample holds a few counts of this clonotype. The chain employs TRBV11-3 and TRBJ2-6; the D call may be TRBD1 or TRBD2 (5 bases each). V shed 5 bases and J shed 3 bases, with 11 bases lying between them. CDR1 and CDR2 (germline): SGHNT, YENEEA. The CDR3 consists of 15 residues. CDR3 region: CASSRDEVGANVLTF. In DNA form, the CDR3 reads TGTGCCAGCAGCCGGGACGAGGTTGGGGCCAACGTCCTGACTTTC.

As regards this clonotype: A read error is possible here, since a much larger clone lies one base away. The chain combines TRBV7-2 with TRBJ2-1; D is ambiguous. Germline CDR1 SGHTA, CDR2 FQGNSA. The CDR3 has 14 residues. V was cut by 5 bases and J by 7 bases, with 15 bases left in between. The CDR3 bases are TGTGCCAGCAGCGTAAGGGTTGGGGAAAATGAGCAGTTCTTC. Encoded protein: CASSVRVGENEQFF.

This clonotype was picked up a small number of times. Written as DNA, the CDR3 is TGCAGTGCTAGAACCGGACTAGCGGGAACCTCAGAGACCCAGTACTTC. As protein: CSARTGLAGTSETQYF. The rearrangement joins TRBV20-1 to TRBJ2-5, with 12 bases that match TRBD2. J lost 4 bases, V lost 2 bases, and 8 bases had no gene match. This CDR3 contains 16 residues. Germline values: CDR1 DFQATT, CDR2 SNEGSKA (reference sequence).

This clonotype was found once. This sequence joins TRBV18 and TRBJ2-5, with a possible D match to TRBD2 (5 bases). Germline loops: CDR1 KGHSH, CDR2 LQKENI. V was shortened by 7 bases and J by 4 bases, with 16 bases between the two germline ends. This CDR3 is built from 14 residues. The CDR3 region is CASFRTAEGETQYF. The CDR3, as DNA: TGTGCCAGCTTCAGAACGGCTGAGGGAGAGACCCAGTACTTC. Using reference TRBV18 and TRBJ2-5 for the parts outside the CDR3, the full variable domain is NAGVMQNPRHLVRRRGQEARLRCSPMKGHSHVYWYRQLPEEGLKFMVYLQKENIIDESGMPKERFSAEFPKEGPSILRIQQVVRGDSAAYFCASFRTAEGETQYFGPGTRLLVL.

This chain links TRBV10-3 with TRBJ2-3; possible D gene TRBD1, 6 bases. Trimming shortened V by 3 bases and J by 2 bases, and 9 bases separated the two germline ends. Germline V gene sequence: CDR1 ENHRY, CDR2 SYGVKD. The CDR3 is made up of 14 amino acids. The CDR3 reads CAISDKGDTDTQYF. As DNA, the CDR3 is TGTGCCATCAGTGACAAGGGGGACACAGATACGCAGTATTTT.

CDR3 sequence: CAIRIDRDRRSGANVLTF. The CDR3 DNA sequence: TGTGCCATCAGGATAGACCGGGACAGACGCTCTGGGGCCAACGTCCTGACTTTC. The V call is TRBV10-3, the J call TRBJ2-6; 7 bases fit TRBD1. This CDR3 is 18 amino acids long. The V gene's germline CDR1 is ENHRY and CDR2 SYGVKD. V shed 6 bases, J shed 0 bases, and the junction held 11 bases outside the gene matches.

This clonotype was seen a handful of times. V and J are TRBV2 and TRBJ2-7, with a possible D match to TRBD1 (6 bases). V lost 7 bases to trimming and J lost 3 bases, with 13 bases between them. The CDR3 extends over 13 amino acids. CDR1 and CDR2 from the germline V gene are SNHLY and FYNNEI. The CDR3 here is CASTVQGVYEQYF. As DNA, the CDR3 is TGTGCCAGCACCGTACAGGGAGTCTACGAGCAGTACTTC. The full variable domain, its missing parts supplied by reference TRBV2 and TRBJ2-7, is EPEVTQTPSHQVTQMGQEVILRCVPISNHLYFYWYRQILGQKVEFLVSFYNNEISEKSEIFDDQFSVERPDGSNFTLKIRSTKLEDSAMYFCASTVQGVYEQYFGPGTRLTVT.

This clonotype occurred many times. V gene TRBV10-3 combines with J gene TRBJ2-1; D call uncertain. Per germline, CDR1 ENHRY and CDR2 SYGVKD. The V and J ends lost 5 bases and 7 bases respectively, with 9 bases between them. The CDR3 loop spans 12 amino acids. The CDR3 loop reads CAISPGPNEQFF. CDR3 nucleotides: TGTGCCATCAGTCCGGGTCCGAATGAGCAGTTCTTC.

In this sample, this clonotype turned up a few times. V and J are TRBV7-9 and TRBJ2-1; 7 nucleotides match TRBD2. Trimming cost V 3 bases and J 5 bases; bases outside gene matches: 10. Germline V gene data show CDR1 as SEHNR and CDR2 as FQNEAQ (reference sequence). There are 16 residues in the CDR3. CDR3 region: CASSLGGSNSHNEQFF. In DNA form, the CDR3 reads TGTGCCAGCAGCTTGGGCGGGAGTAATTCCCACAATGAGCAGTTCTTC.

This clonotype was picked up a small number of times. This chain links TRBV5-1 with TRBJ2-2, with TRBD1 identical over 9 bases. The CDR3 sequence is 15 residues long. Unmatched junction bases numbered 5, after V lost 4 bases and J lost 4 bases. Germline-derived CDR1 and CDR2 are SGHRS and YFSETQ. This CDR3 reads CASSGTGSVTGELFF. CDR3 DNA sequence: TGCGCCAGCAGCGGGACAGGGTCGGTCACCGGGGAGCTGTTTTTT.

This clonotype was observed a few times. The CDR3 region is CASSLTENYEQYF. The CDR3 DNA is TGCGCCAGCAGTTTGACAGAAAACTACGAGCAGTACTTC. The V gene is TRBV5-1, the J gene TRBJ2-7; perhaps TRBD1 as D (5 bases). The CDR3 has 13 amino acids. The germline CDR1 and CDR2 sequences are SGHRS and YFSETQ. Trimming shortened V by 5 bases and J by 3 bases, and 12 bases separated the two germline ends.

The CDR3 here is CASSPGIAQNTGELFF. The DNA of the CDR3 is TGTGCCAGCAGTCCCGGGATAGCACAGAACACCGGGGAGCTGTTTTTT. The genes are TRBV7-2 and TRBJ2-2, with D possibly TRBD2 on 5 matching bases. Germline V gives CDR1 SGHTA, CDR2 FQGNSA. Trimming took off 6 bases at V and 1 base at J, with 15 bases between the two ends. This CDR3 contains 16 residues.

CDR3 residues: CASSGPFYEQYF. CDR3 DNA: TGTGCCAGCAGTGGCCCTTTTTACGAGCAGTACTTC. V is TRBV28 and J is TRBJ2-7; D is uncertain. V was shortened by 5 bases and J by 4 bases, with 9 bases between the two germline ends. The V gene's germline CDR1 is MDHEN and CDR2 SYDVKM. The CDR3 spans 12 residues.

This clonotype was observed a handful of times. The V call is TRBV15, the J call TRBJ2-1, with 7 bases aligning to TRBD1. V gave up 0 bases and J gave up 0 bases; unmatched junction bases: 5. CDR3 length: 17 residues. Per the germline V gene, CDR1 is LNHNV and CDR2 is YYDKDF (reference sequence). CDR3 nucleotides: TGTGCCACCAGCAGAGACCAGGGGGAACCCTCCTACAATGAGCAGTTCTTC. This translates into CATSRDQGEPSYNEQFF.

The sample holds a few counts of this clonotype. The rearrangement uses TRBV5-1 and TRBJ2-3; 7 bases are a match to TRBD2. In germline, CDR1 is SGHRS, CDR2 YFSETQ. V was pared by 4 bases and J by 2 bases, with 4 bases of the junction left unmatched. This CDR3 has 14 amino acids. CDR3 residues: CASSHGTNTDTQYF. The CDR3 DNA sequence: TGCGCCAGCAGCCACGGGACTAACACAGATACGCAGTATTTT.

This chain's CDR3 is CASSESSVEGGWGYTF. CDR3 in DNA: TGTGCCAGCAGTGAAAGCTCGGTAGAGGGAGGTTGGGGCTACACCTTC. V is TRBV6-1 and J is TRBJ1-2; D gene unclear. CDR1 MNHNS and CDR2 SASEGT come from the germline V gene. The V end was cut by 2 bases, the J end by 8 bases, with 21 bases between. CDR3 size: 16 residues.

This clonotype was observed a handful of times. The V call is TRBV18, the J call TRBJ2-1; 9 bases align to TRBD2. The germline V gene has CDR1 KGHSH and CDR2 LQKENI. V shed 3 bases and J 4 bases; nucleotides not matched to a gene: 7. The CDR3 length is 16 residues. The CDR3 DNA reads as TGTGCCAGCTCACCTGTAGCGGGAGTTAATTACAATGAGCAGTTCTTC. It is translated as CASSPVAGVNYNEQFF.

A word on this clonotype: This sequence may be a read error, since a much larger clone differs from it by one base. V and J are TRBV4-2 and TRBJ2-2; D is undetermined. Germline loops: CDR1 LGHNA, CDR2 YNFKEQ. V was trimmed by 4 bases and J by 2 bases, leaving 20 bases between them. This CDR3 is built from 18 residues. The CDR3 sequence: CASSRVEMARSNTGELFF. DNA of the CDR3: TGTGCCAGCAGCCGAGTCGAAATGGCGCGATCAAACACCGGGGAGCTGTTTTTT.

This clonotype was recorded many times. This chain joins TRBV24-1 and TRBJ2-5; possible D gene TRBD2, 5 bases. V gave up 4 bases and J gave up 4 bases, with 12 bases separating them. Germline V gene lookup returns CDR1 KGHDR and CDR2 SFDVKD. The CDR3 length is 14 residues. In DNA, the CDR3 is TGTGCCACCAGTGAATCGGGATTAGGAGAGACCCAGTACTTC. Translated, it gives CATSESGLGETQYF.

The chain employs TRBV5-1 and TRBJ2-2, with 14 positions matching TRBD2. Germline CDR1 is SGHRS and CDR2 is YFSETQ. The CDR3 extends over 16 amino acids. V lost 4 bases, J lost 2 bases, and 1 base stayed unmatched. The CDR3 loop reads CASSGLAGGNTGELFF. In DNA, the CDR3 is TGCGCCAGCAGCGGACTAGCGGGAGGAAACACCGGGGAGCTGTTTTTT.